This TCR beta chain stems from a study of blood T cell repertoires in COVID-19. Profiled with immunoSEQ multiplex PCR; TCRdb holds only in-frame clones, not every one. The data contain 200,000 to 300,000 clones, around 83% of them singletons. The clonotype comes from an elderly man with acute or convalescent COVID-19. Input material: peripheral blood.

In DNA form, the CDR3 reads TGTGCCAGCAGCAAAGAGCTTGACTGGCCCAATCAGCCCCAGCATTTT. It codes for CASSKELDWPNQPQHF. This chain links TRBV21-1 with TRBJ1-5. TRBV21-1 is assigned pseudogene status. The CDR3 is made up of 16 amino acids.